These 3 T cell receptor beta chains share one sample of origin, sequenced in a study of cytomegalovirus exposure and HLA in healthy donors. Sequencing was performed with immunoSEQ multiplex PCR; in TCRdb, only in-frame clones are kept and a portion is missing. The sample consists of some 60,000 clones, roughly 94% of them appearing once. Material: PBMCs. Receptor source: a man between 18 and 35 years old in good health and CMV-seropositive.

The gene calls are TRBV19 and TRBJ2-7; the match to TRBD2 covers 13 bases. The CDR3 is made up of 17 amino acids. The germline V gene has CDR1 LNHDA and CDR2 SQIVND (reference sequence). The ends lost 5 bases at V and 6 bases at J; junction bases unmatched: 13. The DNA for the CDR3 is TGTGCCAGTAGTCTGCGTCGGACTAGCGGGAGCCCCTCCGAGCAGTACTTC. This encodes CASSLRRTSGSPSEQYF.

The chain links TRBV5-4 to TRBJ2-7; 12 bases fit TRBD2. CDR3 length equals 17 residues. Germline V CDR1 and CDR2: SGHNT, YYREEE (reference sequence). V lost 3 bases to trimming and J lost 4 bases; unmatched junction nucleotides: 11. CDR3 nucleotide sequence: TGTGCCAGCAGCTGGCGGGGGCTAGCGGGGGGGCAATACGAGCAGTACTTC. It specifies CASSWRGLAGGQYEQYF.

This clone was detected once. V and J are TRBV10-3 and TRBJ2-1; no clear D gene. Trimming removed 0 bases at V and 4 bases at J, with 10 bases between. CDR3 length: 15 residues. Germline CDR1 reads ENHRY; CDR2 reads SYGVKD. CDR3 in amino acids: CAISESTGSYNEQFF. The CDR3 nucleotides are TGTGCCATCAGTGAGTCGACTGGCAGTTACAATGAGCAGTTCTTC.